Below are 5 T cell receptor beta chains sequenced from a single sample in a study of T cells in Graves' hyperthyroidism and ophthalmopathy. Authors of the study amplified TCR beta CDR3 regions from RNA transcripts. TCR CDR3 regions were first amplified by RT-PCR with HTBI primers. One entry per CDR3 protein results from TCRdb running MiXCR on the multiplex PCR reads. The profile shows roughly 700,000 distinct CDR3 sequences, 13% to 15% of them singletons. The sequencing sample was made of blood. The origin of the receptors is a woman aged 18-30 years with Graves' hyperthyroidism.

This clonotype was recorded at least ten times. V gene TRBV18 combines with J gene TRBJ2-1; 10 bases line up with TRBD2. V shed 6 bases, J shed 9 bases, and the junction held 8 bases outside the gene matches. In germline, CDR1 is KGHSH, CDR2 LQKENI. The CDR3 is 14 residues long. The CDR3 region is CASSSGTSETEQFF. The CDR3 DNA sequence: TGTGCCAGCTCGTCCGGGACTAGCGAGACTGAGCAGTTCTTC.

This clonotype was observed a few times. The rearrangement joins TRBV3-1 to TRBJ2-5; 8 nucleotides align to TRBD1. The V gene end was trimmed by 4 bases and the J gene end by 13 bases; junction bases not matched to a gene: 8. Germline CDR1 is LGHDT and CDR2 is YNNKEL (reference sequence). CDR3 size: 12 residues. CDR3 amino acids: CASSPGTGGWYF. The CDR3 coding sequence is TGTGCCAGCAGCCCCGGGACAGGAGGCTGGTACTTC.

The J gene is TRBJ1-4, the V gene TRBV4-2; a possible D gene is TRBD1 (6 bases). The CDR3 is 15 residues long. Germline V gene data show CDR1 as LGHNA and CDR2 as YNFKEQ. V lost 4 bases to trimming and J lost 2 bases, with 11 bases between them. CDR3 in DNA: TGTGCCAGCAGCCTCCCCCAGGGGACTAATGAAAAACTGTTTTTT. The encoded protein is CASSLPQGTNEKLFF.

The table lists this clonotype with a few counts. A much bigger clone sits one base away, suggesting this may be a read error. This chain uses TRBV6-9 with TRBJ1-1, with a weak D call TRBD1 (5 bases). Between the trimmed V and J ends, which lost 4 bases and 3 bases, there was a span of 9 bases. This CDR3 has 13 residues. Germline lookup yields CDR1 MNHGY and CDR2 SVAAGI. In DNA form, the CDR3 reads TGTGCCAGCAGTTCCAGGGAGGACACTGAAGCTTTCTTT. Translating gives CASSSREDTEAFF.

This clonotype appeared a few times. The CDR3: CASSLPTGQETQYF. DNA for the CDR3: TGTGCCAGCAGCCTACCGACAGGGCAAGAGACCCAGTACTTC. This sequence joins TRBV5-6 and TRBJ2-5; 7 bases align to TRBD1. The CDR3 loop spans 14 amino acids. Germline lookup yields CDR1 SGHDT and CDR2 YYEEEE. Trimming cost V 4 bases and J 2 bases; bases outside gene matches: 5. The whole variable domain, filled in from reference TRBV5-6 and TRBJ2-5, reads DAGVTQSPTHLIKTRGQQVTLRCSPKSGHDTVSWYQQALGQGPQFIFQYYEEEERQRGNFPDRFSGHQFPNYSSELNVNALLLGDSALYLCASSLPTGQETQYFGPGTRLLVL.